The 30 T cell receptor beta chains below were found in one sample sequenced in a study of blood T cells in healthy people across ages. Primers used in a second PCR of roughly 6 to 11 cycles were a sample-barcoded 5' primer and a J-beta primer mix. TCRdb passed the 5' RACE reads through MiXCR, listing each CDR3 protein once. The sample holds hundreds of thousands of distinct CDR3 sequences, under 25% seen once. Sample: blood. Receptors originate from a man in his 70s in good health.

The chain couples TRBV20-1 to TRBJ1-4; 9 bases map to TRBD1. Unmatched junction bases numbered 6, after V lost 5 bases and J lost 5 bases. The V gene's germline CDR1 is DFQATT and CDR2 SNEGSKA (reference sequence). The CDR3 loop spans 14 amino acids. The CDR3, as DNA: TGCAGTGCTCGAGGGACAGGGAAAAATGAAAAACTGTTTTTT. Its protein is CSARGTGKNEKLFF.

V is TRBV20-1 and J is TRBJ2-7; D remains ambiguous. With 1 base removed from V and 2 bases from J, the gap between germline ends came to 6 bases. Germline CDR1 and CDR2: DFQATT and SNEGSKA (reference sequence). The CDR3 spans 12 residues. The CDR3 DNA reads as TGCAGTGCTAGAGTCCTTACCTACGAGCAGTACTTC. Translation gives CSARVLTYEQYF.

This clonotype was counted only a few times. The chain combines TRBV7-9 with TRBJ2-7; D is uncertain. V was pared by 6 bases and J by 2 bases, with 11 bases between. Germline loops: CDR1 SEHNR, CDR2 FQNEAQ (reference sequence). This CDR3 is 13 amino acids long. The CDR3 loop is CASSEGPTYEQYF. The CDR3 bases are TGTGCCAGCAGTGAAGGACCCACCTACGAGCAGTACTTC.

This clonotype was counted a few times. V gene TRBV5-1 combines with J gene TRBJ2-5, with unresolved D. Germline V gives CDR1 SGHRS, CDR2 YFSETQ. The CDR3 loop spans 15 amino acids. The ends were cut back, 1 base at V and 2 bases at J, with 12 bases in the middle. CDR3 DNA sequence: TGCGCCAGCAGCTTGTCTCTAGTCCCACAAGAGACCCAGTACTTC. It is translated as CASSLSLVPQETQYF.

This clonotype has only a few counts. V is TRBV9 and J is TRBJ1-4; D is unresolved. The CDR3 loop spans 15 amino acids. V was shortened by 0 bases and J by 14 bases, with 20 bases between the two germline ends. Germline CDR1 is SGDLS and CDR2 is YYNGEE. The CDR3: CASSVEAETYGNLFF. The CDR3 DNA reads TGTGCCAGCAGCGTAGAGGCAGAGACCTACGGAAACCTGTTTTTT.

This clonotype appeared a few times. The chain is built from TRBV10-3 and TRBJ2-1, with D tentatively TRBD1 or TRBD2 (7 bases each). The CDR3 loop spans 13 amino acids. In germline, CDR1 is ENHRY, CDR2 SYGVKD. Trimming stripped 6 bases from V and 5 bases from J, with 11 bases between. CDR3 residues: CAIRAGGDNEQFF. CDR3 DNA sequence: TGTGCCATCAGGGCAGGGGGGGACAATGAGCAGTTCTTC.

The V and J genes are TRBV9 and TRBJ2-5; no clear D. This CDR3 is built from 13 residues. With 0 bases removed from V and 1 base from J, the gap between germline ends came to 4 bases. The V gene's germline CDR1 is SGDLS and CDR2 YYNGEE. The CDR3 reads CASSVDTQETQYF. The CDR3 DNA reads as TGTGCCAGCAGCGTAGACACCCAAGAGACCCAGTACTTC.

In its sample, this clonotype was seen many times. DNA of the CDR3: TGTGCCAGCAGTGAAGAGGGGGTTATCTATGGCTACACCTTC. Protein: CASSEEGVIYGYTF. The rearrangement joins TRBV2 to TRBJ1-2; possibly TRBD1 for D (6 bases). There are 14 residues in the CDR3. CDR1 and CDR2 from the germline V gene are SNHLY and FYNNEI. The V end lost 1 base, the J end lost 4 bases, and 10 bases lay between the germline ends.

The table lists this clonotype with a few counts. J is TRBJ2-5 and V is TRBV7-2; D ambiguous. The last part of the DNA fits TRBJ2-1 better; the J call may be wrong. From germline, CDR1 is SGHTA and CDR2 FQGNSA. The CDR3 spans 12 residues. The CDR3 nucleotides are TGTGCCAGCAGCTTAGCGGCTGGAAGACAGTTCTTC. The encoded protein is CASSLAAGRQFF.

This clonotype occurred a few times. The chain combines TRBV20-1 with TRBJ2-4, with D possibly TRBD1 on 5 matching bases. The germline gives CDR1 DFQATT, CDR2 SNEGSKA (reference sequence). V lost 2 bases, J lost 5 bases, and 13 bases lay in between. This CDR3 region has 14 residues. The CDR3 nucleotides are TGCAGTGCTAGACGACAGCCCTCTGAAAACATTCAGTACTTC. Its protein is CSARRQPSENIQYF.

As regards this clonotype: The CDR3 does not close with the conserved phenylalanine or tryptophan, likely indicating a read error. The rearrangement uses TRBV13 and TRBJ1-4, with no clear D. V lost 5 bases and J lost 4, with 8 bases in between. The germline V gene encodes CDR1 PRHDT and CDR2 FYEKMQ (reference sequence). This CDR3 is 13 amino acids long. The CDR3 region is CASSVGRNEKLFL. Here the CDR3 DNA reads TGTGCCAGCAGCGTCGGACGTAATGAAAAACTGTTTCTT.

The chain combines TRBV9 with TRBJ2-3; D gene uncertain. The CDR3 totals 14 residues. V lost 1 base to trimming and J lost 6 bases, with 12 bases between them. Germline V gene lookup returns CDR1 SGDLS and CDR2 YYNGEE. This chain's CDR3 is CASSVRQVGDTQYF. The CDR3 region has the DNA TGTGCCAGCAGCGTACGGCAGGTGGGGGATACGCAGTATTTT.

For this clonotype: The junction does not match germline at one end; this may be a read error. V gene TRBV4-1 combines with J gene TRBJ2-1; D might be TRBD1 (6 bases). The CDR3 runs to 14 residues. The germline gives CDR1 MGHRA, CDR2 YSYEKL. DNA of the CDR3: TGCGCCAGCAGCCAAGATACAGGGTACACTGAGCAGTTCTTC. It is translated as CASSQDTGYTEQFF.

This clonotype was seen more than once but under ten times. An end of the junction differs from the germline gene, which may be a read error. The chain uses TRBV20-1 and TRBJ2-3, with unresolved D. There are 14 residues in the CDR3. Germline V gene data show CDR1 as DFQATT and CDR2 as SNEGSKA (reference sequence). The CDR3 coding sequence is TGCAGTGCTAGAGATTCCAGAGGCACAGATACGCAGTGTTTT. Translated, it gives CSARDSRGTDTQCF.

This clonotype was counted only a few times. The chain combines TRBV4-2 with TRBJ2-5; D possibly corresponds to TRBD1 (5 bases). The CDR3 runs 16 residues. The germline V and J ends were trimmed by 0 bases and 3 bases, with 14 bases remaining between them. Germline V lookup: CDR1 LGHNA, CDR2 YNFKEQ. CDR3 residues: CASSQDFTGMEETQYF. The CDR3 DNA reads as TGTGCCAGCAGCCAAGATTTCACAGGAATGGAAGAGACCCAGTACTTC.

This clonotype was detected many times. The chain employs TRBV13 and TRBJ2-2; no clear D. The CDR3 consists of 13 residues. V was pared by 5 bases and J by 3 bases, with 7 bases between. The germline V gene encodes CDR1 PRHDT and CDR2 FYEKMQ (reference sequence). The chain's CDR3 is CASSHGDTGELFF. DNA for the CDR3: TGTGCCAGCAGCCACGGAGACACCGGGGAGCTGTTTTTT.

A few counts support this clonotype. The rearrangement links TRBV14 to TRBJ1-2; D might be TRBD1 (6 bases). The germline CDR1 and CDR2 sequences are SGHDN and FVKESK. With 2 bases removed from V and 4 bases from J, the gap between germline ends came to 23 bases. The CDR3 loop spans 18 amino acids. The CDR3 loop is CASSQTSGSDSSFYGYTF. Written as DNA, the CDR3 is TGTGCCAGCAGCCAAACCTCCGGATCGGACAGCAGCTTCTATGGCTACACCTTC.

This clonotype was seen only a few times. J is TRBJ2-1 and V is TRBV27, with a tentative D call TRBD2 (5 bases). The CDR3 is 15 amino acids. Germline CDR1 reads MNHEY; CDR2 reads SMNVEV (reference sequence). The germline V and J ends were trimmed by 0 bases and 4 bases, with 10 bases remaining between them. CDR3 nucleotides: TGTGCCAGCAGTTTATCGTGGGAGAAGTACAATGAGCAGTTCTTC. It yields the protein CASSLSWEKYNEQFF.

This clonotype was picked up a small number of times. CDR3 region: CASSTSYRAFF. Written as DNA, the CDR3 is TGTGCCAGCAGTACATCTTACAGGGCTTTCTTT. The J gene is TRBJ1-1, the V gene TRBV6-5; D possibly corresponds to TRBD1 (5 bases). This CDR3 has 11 residues. The V gene lost 5 bases and the J gene lost 11 bases, with 12 bases spanning the gap. Germline V gene data show CDR1 as MNHEY and CDR2 as SVGAGI.

This chain joins TRBV5-1 and TRBJ2-5, with TRBD1 as a possible D gene (6 bases). V lost 5 bases to trimming and J lost 5 bases, with 19 bases between them. The CDR3 totals 15 residues. CDR1 SGHRS and CDR2 YFSETQ come from the germline V gene. DNA for the CDR3: TGCGCCAGCAGTCCGGATTTACAGGGTTTGGAGACCCAGTACTTC. As protein: CASSPDLQGLETQYF.

This clonotype was seen only a few times. This chain links TRBV5-5 with TRBJ2-7; D is ambiguous. The CDR3 is 13 amino acids. The germline V gene has CDR1 SGHKS and CDR2 YYEKEE (reference sequence). V lost 7 bases and J 2 bases, leaving 13 bases between the germline ends. The CDR3 nucleotides are TGTGCCAGCGGGCCAGGTCTTACCTACGAGCAGTACTTC. Protein sequence: CASGPGLTYEQYF.

This clonotype was observed a handful of times. The chain combines TRBV20-1 with TRBJ2-1, with D unclear. This CDR3 is built from 11 residues. V dropped 4 bases and J dropped 5 bases, with 6 bases sitting between them. CDR1 is DFQATT and CDR2 is SNEGSKA in the germline V gene (reference sequence). In DNA, the CDR3 is TGCAGTGCTATCAGGAACAATGAGCAGTTCTTC. Translating gives CSAIRNNEQFF.

Details on this clonotype: A read error may produce the germline difference seen at one junction end. This CDR3 is CASSLTGRYKNTQYF. CDR3 nucleotides: TGTGCCAGCAGTTTAACCGGGAGGTATAAAAACACTCAGTACTTC. The chain links TRBV28 to TRBJ2-4; 7 bases are shared with TRBD2. CDR1 MDHEN and CDR2 SYDVKM come from the germline V gene. This CDR3 is built from 15 residues.

The chain carries TRBV20-1 and TRBJ2-7; TRBD2 agrees at 9 bases. CDR1 DFQATT and CDR2 SNEGSKA come from the germline V gene (reference sequence). The CDR3 length is 15 residues. V dropped 2 bases and J dropped 3; count of bases not matched to a gene: 8. CDR3 bases: TGCAGTGCTAGAAGAAGAGGTAGCGGGGGCTACGAGCAGTACTTC. It codes for CSARRRGSGGYEQYF.

This clonotype was counted ten times or more. The V gene is TRBV7-6, the J gene TRBJ2-5; the D gene is possibly TRBD2 (6 bases). Germline CDR1 and CDR2: SGHVS and FNYEAQ. This CDR3 contains 12 residues. V was trimmed by 2 bases and J by 13 bases, leaving 14 bases between them. CDR3 protein: CASSLRGEVRYF. CDR3 coding DNA: TGTGCCAGCAGCTTAAGAGGGGAGGTCCGGTACTTC.

V gene TRBV6-5 combines with J gene TRBJ2-3; D unresolved. Per the germline V gene, CDR1 is MNHEY and CDR2 is SVGAGI. Trimming cost V 6 bases and J 4 bases, with 11 bases left between them. The CDR3 has 13 residues. The CDR3 region is CASRVEGADTQYF. In nucleotides, the CDR3 is TGTGCCAGCAGGGTGGAAGGCGCAGATACGCAGTATTTT.

The sample holds a few counts of this clonotype. The chain links TRBV6-1 to TRBJ2-3; 7 bases map to TRBD1. Germline lookup yields CDR1 MNHNS and CDR2 SASEGT. After removal of 8 bases from V and 3 bases from J, the junction contained 11 bases not matched to a gene. The length of the CDR3 is 15 residues. The CDR3 region is CASSRGPGVTDTQYF. In DNA, the CDR3 is TGTGCCAGCTCGAGGGGGCCCGGTGTTACAGATACGCAGTATTTT.

Ten or more counts support this clonotype. The chain has TRBV5-1 and TRBJ2-5; D not resolved. Trimming pared 1 base from V and 2 bases from J, leaving 6 bases between. The CDR3 extends over 13 amino acids. Per the germline V gene, CDR1 is SGHRS and CDR2 is YFSETQ. CDR3 sequence: CASSLSQQETQYF. In DNA form, the CDR3 reads TGCGCCAGCAGCTTGAGCCAGCAAGAGACCCAGTACTTC.

The chain uses TRBV5-1 and TRBJ2-5; the match to TRBD2 covers 7 bases. The J call may be faulty, since TRBJ2-1 better matches the DNA end. Germline V gives CDR1 SGHRS, CDR2 YFSETQ. CDR3 length: 16 amino acids. This chain's CDR3 is CASSLGGGSDYNEQFF. CDR3 DNA: TGCGCCAGCAGCTTGGGTGGCGGGAGCGATTACAATGAGCAGTTCTTC.

The chain combines TRBV29-1 with TRBJ1-2, with TRBD1 as a possible D gene (6 bases). Germline assignment: CDR1 SQVTM and CDR2 ANQGSEA. The CDR3 totals 13 residues. V lost 6 bases to trimming and J lost 4 bases, with 15 bases between them. CDR3 in amino acids: CSVLQGYGYGYTF. The CDR3 DNA sequence: TGCAGCGTCCTACAGGGCTACGGCTATGGCTACACCTTC.